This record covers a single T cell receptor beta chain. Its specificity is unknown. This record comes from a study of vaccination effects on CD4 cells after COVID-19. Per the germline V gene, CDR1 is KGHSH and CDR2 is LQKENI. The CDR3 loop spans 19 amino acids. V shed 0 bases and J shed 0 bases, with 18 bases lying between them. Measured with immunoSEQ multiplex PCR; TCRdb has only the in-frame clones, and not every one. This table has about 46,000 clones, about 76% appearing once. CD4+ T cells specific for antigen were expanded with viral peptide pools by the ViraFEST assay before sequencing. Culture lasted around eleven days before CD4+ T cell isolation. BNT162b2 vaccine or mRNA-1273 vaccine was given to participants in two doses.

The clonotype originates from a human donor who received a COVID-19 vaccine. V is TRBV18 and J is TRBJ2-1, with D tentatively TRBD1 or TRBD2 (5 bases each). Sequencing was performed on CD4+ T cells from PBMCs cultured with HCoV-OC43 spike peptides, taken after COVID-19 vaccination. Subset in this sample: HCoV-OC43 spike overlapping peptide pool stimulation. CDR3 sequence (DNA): TGTGCCAGCTCACCACCGGGAGATCGACAGAGAAACTCCTACAATGAGCAGTTCTTC. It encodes CASSPPGDRQRNSYNEQFF.